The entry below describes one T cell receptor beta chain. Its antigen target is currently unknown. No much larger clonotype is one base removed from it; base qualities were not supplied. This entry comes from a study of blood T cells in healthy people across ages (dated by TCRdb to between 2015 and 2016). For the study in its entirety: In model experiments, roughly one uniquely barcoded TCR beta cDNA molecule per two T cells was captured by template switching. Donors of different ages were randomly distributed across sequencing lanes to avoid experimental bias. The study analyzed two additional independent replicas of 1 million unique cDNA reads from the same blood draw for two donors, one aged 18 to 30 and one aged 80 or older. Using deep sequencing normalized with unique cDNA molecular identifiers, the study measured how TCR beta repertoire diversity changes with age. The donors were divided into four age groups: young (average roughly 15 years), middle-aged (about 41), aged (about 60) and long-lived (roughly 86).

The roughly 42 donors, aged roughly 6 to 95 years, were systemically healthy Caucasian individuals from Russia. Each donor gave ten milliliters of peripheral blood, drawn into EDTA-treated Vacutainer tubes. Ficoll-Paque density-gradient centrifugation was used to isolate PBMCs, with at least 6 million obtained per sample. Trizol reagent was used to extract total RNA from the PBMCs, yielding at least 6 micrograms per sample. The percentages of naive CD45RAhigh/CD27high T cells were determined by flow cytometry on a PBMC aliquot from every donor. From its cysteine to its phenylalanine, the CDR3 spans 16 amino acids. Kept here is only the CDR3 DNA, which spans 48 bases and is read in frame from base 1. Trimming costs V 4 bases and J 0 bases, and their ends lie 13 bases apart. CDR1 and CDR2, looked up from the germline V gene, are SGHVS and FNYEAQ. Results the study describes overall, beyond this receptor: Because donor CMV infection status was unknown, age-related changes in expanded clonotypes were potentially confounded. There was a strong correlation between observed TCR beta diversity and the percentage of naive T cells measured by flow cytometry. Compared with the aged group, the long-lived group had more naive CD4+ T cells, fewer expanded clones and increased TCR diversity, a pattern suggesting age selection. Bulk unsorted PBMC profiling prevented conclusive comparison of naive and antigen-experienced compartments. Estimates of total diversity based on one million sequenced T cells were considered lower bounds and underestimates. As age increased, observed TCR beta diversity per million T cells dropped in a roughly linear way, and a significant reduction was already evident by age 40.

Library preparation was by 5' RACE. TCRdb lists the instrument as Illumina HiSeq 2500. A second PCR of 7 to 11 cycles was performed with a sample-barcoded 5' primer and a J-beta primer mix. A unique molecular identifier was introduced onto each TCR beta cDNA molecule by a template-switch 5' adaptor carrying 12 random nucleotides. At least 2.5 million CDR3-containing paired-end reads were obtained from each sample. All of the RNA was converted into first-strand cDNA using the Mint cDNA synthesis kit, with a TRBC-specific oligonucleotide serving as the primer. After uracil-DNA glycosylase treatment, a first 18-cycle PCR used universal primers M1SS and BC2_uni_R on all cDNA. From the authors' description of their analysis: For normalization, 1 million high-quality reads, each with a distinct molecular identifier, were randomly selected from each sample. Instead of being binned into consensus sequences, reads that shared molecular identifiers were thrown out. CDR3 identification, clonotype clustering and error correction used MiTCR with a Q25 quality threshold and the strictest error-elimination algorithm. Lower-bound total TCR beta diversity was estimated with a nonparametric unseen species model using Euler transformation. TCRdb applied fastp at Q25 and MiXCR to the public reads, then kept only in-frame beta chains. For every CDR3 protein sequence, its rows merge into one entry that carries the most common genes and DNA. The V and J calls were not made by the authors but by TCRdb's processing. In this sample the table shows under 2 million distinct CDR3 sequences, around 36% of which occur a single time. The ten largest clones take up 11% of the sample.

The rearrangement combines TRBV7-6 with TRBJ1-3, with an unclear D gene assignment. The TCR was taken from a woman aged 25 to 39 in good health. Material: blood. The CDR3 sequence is CASSSRPPVSGNTIYF. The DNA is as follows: TGTGCCAGCAGCTCCCGACCGCCCGTCTCTGGAAACACCATATATTTT.